These 22 T cell receptor beta chains share one sample of origin, sequenced in a study of T cell responses to AZD1222 COVID-19 vaccine (dated by TCRdb to the early 2020s). Interpreted using the paper, the time point label stands for: baseline before first vaccination. The receptor library was made with the immunoSEQ multiplex PCR assay. This immuneACCESS table, as held by TCRdb, lists in-frame sequences with V and J called but not all clones. Of the missing ones, under half trace to an unresolved V gene in checked studies; the others have no known cause. The sample data list more than 100,000 clones, and roughly nine tenths of these were observed just once. Around 2.4% of the sample goes to the ten largest clones. The sample in question was peripheral blood, obtained on day 0 of AZD1222 vaccination. The receptors originated from an adult in good health.

J is TRBJ1-1 and V is TRBV3-1 (or the pseudogene TRBV3-2); the D gene is possibly TRBD1 (5 bases). Trimming removed 4 bases from V and 2 bases from J, with 14 bases in between. This CDR3 is built from 15 residues. CDR1 is LGHDT and CDR2 is YNNKEL in the germline V gene (reference sequence). For the CDR3, the DNA is TGTGCCAGCAGCCCGAAAGGGACGGGAAACACTGAAGCTTTCTTT. Protein: CASSPKGTGNTEAFF.

The chain joins TRBV7-9 to TRBJ2-2, with 9 bases that match TRBD2. J gave up 2 bases and V 5 bases, and 9 bases lay outside the gene matches. Germline CDR1 and CDR2: SEHNR and FQNEAQ (reference sequence). This CDR3 has 17 residues. The CDR3 spells CASSPPLAGENTGELFF. As DNA, the CDR3 is TGTGCCAGCAGCCCCCCCTTAGCGGGAGAAAACACCGGGGAGCTGTTTTTT.

The V and J genes are TRBV7-2 and TRBJ2-5; perhaps TRBD1 as D (5 bases). V shed 4 bases and J shed 1 base, with 10 bases lying between them. Germline V gene lookup returns CDR1 SGHTA and CDR2 FQGNSA. There are 14 residues in the CDR3. Written as DNA, the CDR3 is TGTGCCAGCAGCTCGGACACACCCCAAGAGACCCAGTACTTC. It yields the protein CASSSDTPQETQYF.

The chain combines TRBV6-5 with TRBJ1-2, with D unresolved. Germline CDR1 and CDR2: MNHEY and SVGAGI. The CDR3 runs to 14 residues. Between the trimmed V and J ends, which lost 11 bases and 8 bases, there was a span of 24 bases. In DNA, the CDR3 is TGTGCCGGGTATACGAGTGGATTACCGTGGGGCTACACCTTC. It codes for CAGYTSGLPWGYTF.

V usage is TRBV19 and J usage is TRBJ2-1, with 8 bases identical to TRBD1. J lost 6 bases, V lost 4 bases, and 5 bases had no gene match. There are 14 residues in the CDR3. Germline V gene lookup returns CDR1 LNHDA and CDR2 SQIVND (reference sequence). CDR3 protein: CASSTRQGSNEQFF. The DNA for the CDR3 is TGTGCCAGTAGTACGCGACAGGGGAGCAATGAGCAGTTCTTC.

The gene calls are TRBV5-4 and TRBJ2-5, with D maybe TRBD2 (6 bases). The germline V and J ends were trimmed by 7 bases and 1 base, with 14 bases remaining between them. Germline loops: CDR1 SGHNT, CDR2 YYREEE (reference sequence). The CDR3 sequence is 14 residues long. The chain's CDR3 is CASESREIQETQYF. CDR3 DNA: TGTGCCAGCGAATCGCGGGAAATCCAAGAGACCCAGTACTTC.

The genes are TRBV27 and TRBJ1-2, with TRBD1 matching over 7 bases. Germline V gene sequence: CDR1 MNHEY, CDR2 SMNVEV (reference sequence). The CDR3 length is 16 residues. The V and J ends lost 2 bases and 2 bases, in that order; junction bases with no gene match: 8. CDR3: CASSLDGRGENYGYTF. The CDR3 nucleotides read TGTGCCAGCAGTTTAGACGGCAGGGGGGAGAACTATGGCTACACCTTC.

The chain combines TRBV10-2 with TRBJ2-1; 9 nucleotides agree with TRBD2. The CDR3 spans 15 residues. The germline V gene encodes CDR1 WSHSY and CDR2 SAAADI. V dropped 4 bases and J dropped 6; count of bases not matched to a gene: 7. The CDR3 reads CASSGRREGINEQFF. CDR3 nucleotide sequence: TGCGCCAGCAGTGGGAGGCGGGAGGGCATCAATGAGCAGTTCTTC.

The chain carries TRBV5-1 and TRBJ2-7; tentatively, D is TRBD2 (6 bases). The CDR3 has 12 amino acids. V dropped 3 bases and J dropped 4 bases, with 8 bases sitting between them. Germline V gene sequence: CDR1 SGHRS, CDR2 YFSETQ. The CDR3, as DNA: TGCGCCAGCAGCTCGGGGACTTACGAGCAGTACTTC. Translated: CASSSGTYEQYF.

In DNA form, the CDR3 reads TGTGCCAGCAGCTTAAGCGCAGGGCCCTCCTCTGGGGCCAACGTCCTGACTTTC. Protein product: CASSLSAGPSSGANVLTF. This chain links TRBV7-3 with TRBJ2-6; TRBD1 is a possible D gene (5 bases). V was trimmed by 1 base and J by 0 bases, leaving 13 bases between them. This CDR3 is 18 amino acids long. The germline gives CDR1 SGHTA, CDR2 FQGTGA.

The genes are TRBV11-2 and TRBJ1-6; D remains unclear. Between the trimmed V and J ends, which lost 5 bases and 0 bases, there was a span of 14 bases. The germline V gene encodes CDR1 SGHAT and CDR2 FQNNGV. This CDR3 comprises 17 residues. The CDR3 bases are TGTGCCAGCAGCCCCAGGACTGGGAGCTCCTATAATTCACCCCTCCACTTT. Amino acid sequence: CASSPRTGSSYNSPLHF.

V usage is TRBV19 and J usage is TRBJ1-2; TRBD1 might be the D (5 bases). The CDR3 runs to 14 residues. The germline CDR1 and CDR2 sequences are LNHDA and SQIVND (reference sequence). Trimming cost V 4 bases and J 2 bases, with 11 bases left between them. CDR3 in amino acids: CASSRGTGNYGYTF. The CDR3, as DNA: TGTGCCAGTAGTAGAGGGACGGGGAACTATGGCTACACCTTC. Based on the CDR3 plus reference TRBV19 and TRBJ1-2, the full variable domain is DGGITQSPKYLFRKEGQNVTLSCEQNLNHDAMYWYRQDPGQGLRLIYYSQIVNDFQKGDIAEGYSVSREKKESFPLTVTSAQKNPTAFYLCASSRGTGNYGYTFGSGTRLTVV.

The V and J genes are TRBV7-2 and TRBJ2-7; 7 positions match TRBD2. This CDR3 contains 15 residues. CDR1 SGHTA and CDR2 FQGNSA come from the germline V gene. V lost 3 bases, J lost 6 bases, and 11 bases stayed unmatched. CDR3 protein: CASSFNGAGEGEQYF. The CDR3 coding sequence is TGTGCCAGCAGCTTCAATGGGGCGGGAGAAGGCGAGCAGTACTTC.

The chain joins TRBV9 to TRBJ1-5, with no clear D. This CDR3 has 14 residues. The V gene lost 0 bases and the J gene lost 3 bases, with 7 bases spanning the gap. Per the germline V gene, CDR1 is SGDLS and CDR2 is YYNGEE. The CDR3 here is CASSVGGDNQPQHF. The CDR3 coding sequence is TGTGCCAGCAGCGTAGGCGGGGACAATCAGCCCCAGCATTTT.

The V and J genes are TRBV18 and TRBJ1-2, with TRBD1 matching over 10 bases. The J segment lost 6 bases and the V segment lost 1 base, leaving 2 bases of the junction unmatched. CDR1 and CDR2 (germline): KGHSH, LQKENI. The CDR3 contains 14 residues. CDR3 DNA: TGTGCCAGCTCACCACTGGGACAGGGGAATGGCTACACCTTC. Amino acid sequence: CASSPLGQGNGYTF.

The chain uses TRBV2 and TRBJ1-6; no firm D call. V lost 8 bases, J lost 7 bases, and 15 bases lay in between. CDR1 is SNHLY, CDR2 FYNNEI, per germline. The CDR3 is 14 amino acids. CDR3 bases: TGTGCCAGCGTCTCGGGCAGCCTGAATTCACCCCTCCACTTT. Translation: CASVSGSLNSPLHF.

The chain employs TRBV27 and TRBJ1-6; D is unclear. This CDR3 region has 14 residues. The V end lost 7 bases, the J end lost 6 bases, and 13 bases lay between the germline ends. Germline values: CDR1 MNHEY, CDR2 SMNVEV (reference sequence). The CDR3: CASTPGRGNSPLHF. The CDR3 DNA sequence: TGTGCCAGCACCCCCGGAAGAGGTAATTCACCCCTCCACTTT.

The rearrangement links TRBV30 to TRBJ2-5, with 7 positions matching TRBD2. Germline loops: CDR1 GTSNPN, CDR2 SVGIG (reference sequence). CDR3 length: 15 residues. V dropped 0 bases and J dropped 2; count of bases not matched to a gene: 6. The CDR3 nucleotides are TGTGCCTGGAGTGTACGACAGCGGGGTCAAGAGACCCAGTACTTC. It translates to CAWSVRQRGQETQYF.

The chain is built from TRBV28 and TRBJ2-7, with 7 bases that match TRBD1. This CDR3 is built from 14 residues. The germline CDR1 and CDR2 sequences are MDHEN and SYDVKM. V shed 4 bases, J shed 2 bases, and the junction held 5 bases outside the gene matches. As DNA, the CDR3 is TGTGCCAGCAGTTCGCCGGGACAGACCTACGAGCAGTACTTC. It encodes CASSSPGQTYEQYF.

The chain couples TRBV7-8 to TRBJ1-3; possibly TRBD1 for D (5 bases). The CDR3 has 14 residues. Germline-derived CDR1 and CDR2 are SGHVS and FQNEAQ. Trimming took 5 bases from V and 4 from J, leaving 12 bases between them. The CDR3 region is CASSRGTEGNTIYF. The CDR3 nucleotides are TGTGCCAGCAGCCGCGGGACCGAAGGAAACACCATATATTTT.

The sample holds many counts of this clone. J is TRBJ2-7 and V is TRBV2, with TRBD1 matching 7 bases. The V gene end was trimmed by 8 bases and the J gene end by 0 bases; junction bases not matched to a gene: 10. CDR1 SNHLY and CDR2 FYNNEI come from the germline V gene. CDR3 length equals 15 residues. CDR3 sequence: CASYKGTVSSYEQYF. The CDR3 DNA reads as TGTGCCAGCTACAAGGGGACAGTCTCCTCCTACGAGCAGTACTTC.

In its sample, this clone was seen once. V is TRBV28 and J is TRBJ1-5; 9 bases match TRBD1. V shed 7 bases, J shed 0 bases, and the junction held 10 bases outside the gene matches. This CDR3 is 17 amino acids long. Germline CDR1 reads MDHEN; CDR2 reads SYDVKM. The CDR3 loop reads CASTQAGQGRSNQPQHF. The CDR3, as DNA: TGTGCCAGCACCCAAGCGGGACAGGGACGTAGCAATCAGCCCCAGCATTTT.